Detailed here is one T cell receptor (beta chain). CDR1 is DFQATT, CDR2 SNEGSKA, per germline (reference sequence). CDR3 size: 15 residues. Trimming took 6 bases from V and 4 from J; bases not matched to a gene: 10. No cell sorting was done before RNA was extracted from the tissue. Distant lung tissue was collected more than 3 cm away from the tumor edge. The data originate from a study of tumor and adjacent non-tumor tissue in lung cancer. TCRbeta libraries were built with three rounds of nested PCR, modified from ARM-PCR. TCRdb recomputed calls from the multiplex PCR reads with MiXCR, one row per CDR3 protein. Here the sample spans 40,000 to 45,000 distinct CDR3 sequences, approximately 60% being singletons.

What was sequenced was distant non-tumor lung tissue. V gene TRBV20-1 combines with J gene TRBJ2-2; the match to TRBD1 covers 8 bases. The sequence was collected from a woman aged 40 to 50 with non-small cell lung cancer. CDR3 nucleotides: TGCAGTGCCCTAAGGCAGGGGGCAAGCACCGGGGAGCTGTTTTTT. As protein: CSALRQGASTGELFF.